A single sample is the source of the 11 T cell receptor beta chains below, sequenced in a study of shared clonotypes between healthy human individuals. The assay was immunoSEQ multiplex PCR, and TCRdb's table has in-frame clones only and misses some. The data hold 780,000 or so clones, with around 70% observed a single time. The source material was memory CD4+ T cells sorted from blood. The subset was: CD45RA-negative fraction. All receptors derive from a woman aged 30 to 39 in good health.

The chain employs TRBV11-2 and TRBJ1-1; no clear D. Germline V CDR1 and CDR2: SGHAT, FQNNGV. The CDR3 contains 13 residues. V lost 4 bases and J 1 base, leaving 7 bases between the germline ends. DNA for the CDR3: TGTGCCAGCAGCTCTGGGGAGAACACTGAAGCTTTCTTT. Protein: CASSSGENTEAFF.

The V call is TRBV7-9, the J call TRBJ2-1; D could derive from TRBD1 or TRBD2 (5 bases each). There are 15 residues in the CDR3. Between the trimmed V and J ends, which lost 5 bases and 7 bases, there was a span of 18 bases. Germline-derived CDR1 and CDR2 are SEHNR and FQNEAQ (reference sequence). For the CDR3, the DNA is TGTGCCAGCAGCCTGAGGACCGGGACCGGGAATGAGCAGTTCTTC. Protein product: CASSLRTGTGNEQFF.

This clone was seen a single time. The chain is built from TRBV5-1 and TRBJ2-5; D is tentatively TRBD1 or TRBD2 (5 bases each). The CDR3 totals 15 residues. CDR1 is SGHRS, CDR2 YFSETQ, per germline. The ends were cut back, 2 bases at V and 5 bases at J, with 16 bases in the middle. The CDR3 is CASSFVSLEGETQYF. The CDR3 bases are TGCGCCAGCAGCTTCGTGAGTCTAGAGGGGGAGACCCAGTACTTC.

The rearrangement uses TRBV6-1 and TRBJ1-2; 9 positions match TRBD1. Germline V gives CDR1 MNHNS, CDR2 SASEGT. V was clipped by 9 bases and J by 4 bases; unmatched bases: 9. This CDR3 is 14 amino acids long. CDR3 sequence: CASEDRGTSYGYTF. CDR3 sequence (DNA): TGTGCCAGTGAGGACAGGGGAACCTCCTATGGCTACACCTTC.

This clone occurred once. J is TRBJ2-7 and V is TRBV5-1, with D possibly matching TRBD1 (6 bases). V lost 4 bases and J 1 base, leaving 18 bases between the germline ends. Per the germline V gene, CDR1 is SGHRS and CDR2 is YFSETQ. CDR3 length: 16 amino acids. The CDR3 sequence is CASSLSYGDKSYEQYF. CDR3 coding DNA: TGCGCCAGCAGCCTATCTTATGGGGACAAATCCTACGAGCAGTACTTC.

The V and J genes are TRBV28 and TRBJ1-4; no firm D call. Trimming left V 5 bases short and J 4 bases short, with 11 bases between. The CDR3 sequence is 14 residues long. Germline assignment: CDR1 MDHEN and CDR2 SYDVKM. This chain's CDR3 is CASSRASINEKLFF. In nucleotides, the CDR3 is TGTGCCAGCAGTCGGGCCTCGATTAATGAAAAACTGTTTTTT. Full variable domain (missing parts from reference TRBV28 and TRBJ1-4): DVKVTQSSRYLVKRTGEKVFLECVQDMDHENMFWYRQDPGLGLRLIYFSYDVKMKEKGDIPEGYSVSREKKERFSLILESASTNQTSMYLCASSRASINEKLFFGSGTQLSVL.

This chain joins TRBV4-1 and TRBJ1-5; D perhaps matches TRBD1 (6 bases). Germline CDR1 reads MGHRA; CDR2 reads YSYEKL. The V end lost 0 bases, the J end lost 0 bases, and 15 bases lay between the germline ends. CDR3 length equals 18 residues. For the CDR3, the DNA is TGCGCCAGCAGCCAAGATCAGGGACAACTGTATAGCAATCAGCCCCAGCATTTT. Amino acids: CASSQDQGQLYSNQPQHF.

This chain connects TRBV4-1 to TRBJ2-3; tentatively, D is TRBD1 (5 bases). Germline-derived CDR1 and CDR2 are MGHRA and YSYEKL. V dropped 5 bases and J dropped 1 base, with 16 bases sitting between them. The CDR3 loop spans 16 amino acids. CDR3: CASSNAGHTRTDTQYF. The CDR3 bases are TGCGCCAGCAGCAACGCAGGGCATACTCGCACAGATACGCAGTATTTT.

Here the CDR3 reads CASGALDTQYF. The DNA for the CDR3 is TGTGCCAGCGGGGCCTTGGATACGCAGTATTTT. The V and J genes are TRBV6-6 and TRBJ2-3; TRBD1 might be the D (5 bases). Per germline, CDR1 MNHNY and CDR2 SVGAGI (reference sequence). The V end lost 8 bases, the J end lost 6 bases, and 9 bases lay between the germline ends. This CDR3 contains 11 residues.

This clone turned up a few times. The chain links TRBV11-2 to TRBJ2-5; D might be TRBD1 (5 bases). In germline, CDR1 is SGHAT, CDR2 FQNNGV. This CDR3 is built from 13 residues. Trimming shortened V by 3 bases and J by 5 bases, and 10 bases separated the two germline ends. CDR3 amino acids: CASSFSRGETQYF. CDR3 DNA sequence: TGTGCCAGCAGCTTCAGTAGGGGTGAGACCCAGTACTTC.

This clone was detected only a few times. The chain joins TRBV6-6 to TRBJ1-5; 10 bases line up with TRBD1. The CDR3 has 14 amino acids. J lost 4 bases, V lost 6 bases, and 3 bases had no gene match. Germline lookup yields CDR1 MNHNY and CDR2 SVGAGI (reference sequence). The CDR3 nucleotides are TGTGCCAGCAGCCTGGACAGGGGGAATCAGCCCCAGCATTTT. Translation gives CASSLDRGNQPQHF.